The 32 T cell receptor beta chains reported below all come from one sample, sequenced in a study of cytomegalovirus exposure and HLA in healthy donors. Primers: 60 Vbeta forward and 13 Jbeta reverse. The repertoire was sequenced with immunoSEQ multiplex PCR; TCRdb's copy has only in-frame clones and lacks some. This repertoire shows roughly 120,000 clones, around 70% found once; its top ten account for approximately 4.1%. The specimen was PBMCs. The receptors derive from a woman aged 40-49 years in good health and CMV-seronegative.

In DNA, the CDR3 is TGTGCCAGCACCTACGGGGGATGGGACAATGAGCAGTTCTTC. Amino acid sequence: CASTYGGWDNEQFF. The chain uses TRBV27 and TRBJ2-1, with a tentative D call TRBD2 (6 bases). Trimming took 7 bases from V and 5 from J, leaving 15 bases between them. The CDR3 has 14 amino acids. The germline CDR1 and CDR2 sequences are MNHEY and SMNVEV (reference sequence).

This clone was picked up one time. The chain employs TRBV2 and TRBJ2-3; 16 nucleotides align to TRBD2. The CDR3 is made up of 17 amino acids. Germline-derived CDR1 and CDR2 are SNHLY and FYNNEI. The V and J ends lost 5 bases and 5 bases, in that order; junction bases with no gene match: 7. The CDR3 protein is CASSTGTSGGARDTQYF. The CDR3 DNA follows: TGTGCCAGCAGTACCGGGACTAGCGGGGGGGCCCGAGATACGCAGTATTTT.

The chain recombines TRBV29-1 with TRBJ2-7; weak D call: TRBD2 (6 bases). The germline V gene encodes CDR1 SQVTM and CDR2 ANQGSEA. The ends were cut back, 3 bases at V and 4 bases at J, with 7 bases in the middle. CDR3 length: 11 residues. Written as DNA, the CDR3 is TGCAGCGTTGATGGGGGGTACGAGCAGTACTTC. Protein: CSVDGGYEQYF.

The rearrangement joins TRBV5-3 to TRBJ1-4, with no clear D. TRBV5-3 is given ORF status, its function remaining uncertain. CDR3 length equals 13 residues. V was trimmed by 4 bases and J by 5 bases, leaving 9 bases between them. The CDR3 here is CARSLERNEKLFF. CDR3 nucleotide sequence: TGTGCCAGAAGCCTAGAGCGAAATGAAAAACTGTTTTTT.

This chain connects TRBV10-1 to TRBJ2-7; 7 bases match TRBD1. Germline CDR1 reads WNHNN; CDR2 reads SYGVQD (reference sequence). V shed 7 bases, J shed 3 bases, and the junction held 6 bases outside the gene matches. The CDR3 totals 13 residues. The CDR3 protein is CASNRDRYYEQYF. The CDR3 DNA reads as TGCGCCAGCAACCGGGACAGATACTACGAGCAGTACTTC.

V is TRBV5-1 and J is TRBJ2-7, with 13 bases that match TRBD2. This CDR3 contains 17 residues. V lost 3 bases to trimming and J lost 7 bases; unmatched junction nucleotides: 13. CDR1 is SGHRS and CDR2 is YFSETQ in the germline V gene. CDR3 amino acids: CASSSGLAGEVEGEQYF. The CDR3 DNA reads as TGCGCCAGCAGCTCCGGACTAGCGGGAGAGGTAGAAGGTGAGCAGTACTTC.

This chain connects TRBV11-3 to TRBJ2-1; 8 nucleotides match TRBD2. J gave up 2 bases and V 2 bases, and 2 bases lay outside the gene matches. Germline CDR1 is SGHNT and CDR2 is YENEEA. The CDR3 consists of 15 residues. The CDR3 DNA is TGTGCCAGCAGCTTAAGCGGGGGCCCCTACAATGAGCAGTTCTTC. As protein: CASSLSGGPYNEQFF.

V gene TRBV4-2 combines with J gene TRBJ1-1; D ambiguous. The V end lost 4 bases, the J end lost 0 bases, and 12 bases lay between the germline ends. This CDR3 region has 15 residues. Looked up from germline, CDR1 is LGHNA and CDR2 is YNFKEQ. The CDR3 is CASSPMWSMNTEAFF. CDR3 in DNA: TGTGCCAGCAGCCCCATGTGGAGCATGAACACTGAAGCTTTCTTT.

The gene calls are TRBV7-3 and TRBJ2-2; 8 bases agree with TRBD1. V lost 4 bases to trimming and J lost 7 bases; unmatched junction nucleotides: 5. This CDR3 has 14 residues. Germline CDR1 and CDR2: SGHTA and FQGTGA. The CDR3 coding sequence is TGTGCCAGCAGCTCGACAGGGGATCACGGGGAGCTGTTTTTT. Amino acid sequence: CASSSTGDHGELFF.

The genes are TRBV11-3 and TRBJ2-3, with 7 bases identical to TRBD2. Trimming removed 5 bases from V and 6 bases from J; junction bases left unmatched: 11. The CDR3 totals 15 residues. Germline V lookup: CDR1 SGHNT, CDR2 YENEEA. The CDR3 protein is CASSPSSTSHDTQYF. The DNA for the CDR3 is TGTGCCAGCAGCCCTAGCTCGACTAGCCACGATACGCAGTATTTT.

J is TRBJ1-3 and V is TRBV7-2; no reliable D call. The CDR3 covers 17 residues. V was trimmed by 1 base and J by 0 bases, leaving 13 bases between them. Germline CDR1 reads SGHTA; CDR2 reads FQGNSA. CDR3 region: CASSLVAGINSGNTIYF. CDR3 sequence (DNA): TGTGCCAGCAGCTTAGTGGCAGGTATAAACTCTGGAAACACCATATATTTT.

The gene calls are TRBV7-6 and TRBJ2-7; D is uncertain. V lost 1 base, J lost 3 bases, and 7 bases lay in between. Germline-derived CDR1 and CDR2 are SGHVS and FNYEAQ. The CDR3 covers 13 residues. The CDR3 spells CASSLDPSYEQYF. The DNA of the CDR3 is TGTGCCAGCAGCTTAGACCCGAGCTACGAGCAGTACTTC.

The rearrangement joins TRBV29-1 to TRBJ2-3; TRBD2 matches 8 bases. With V trimmed by 7 bases and J by 0 bases, 6 bases remained unmatched. CDR3 length equals 14 residues. Per the germline V gene, CDR1 is SQVTM and CDR2 is ANQGSEA. The CDR3 region is CSAEREWSTDTQYF. The CDR3 DNA follows: TGCAGCGCCGAGCGGGAGTGGAGCACAGATACGCAGTATTTT.

The chain has TRBV7-3 and TRBJ2-6; D might be TRBD1 (5 bases). Germline V gives CDR1 SGHTA, CDR2 FQGTGA. The CDR3 is 14 amino acids. Trimming cost V 2 bases and J 4 bases, with 6 bases left between them. The CDR3 protein is CASSLGAGANVLTF. In nucleotides, the CDR3 is TGTGCCAGCAGCTTAGGGGCCGGGGCCAACGTCCTGACTTTC.

This chain uses TRBV15 with TRBJ1-2; tentative D call: TRBD1 (5 bases). Trimming cost V 5 bases and J 8 bases, with 15 bases left between them. The CDR3 contains 13 residues. Germline V gene sequence: CDR1 LNHNV, CDR2 YYDKDF (reference sequence). In nucleotides, the CDR3 is TGTGCCACCAGCTGGGGCAGAGTGCGCGGCTACACCTTC. Amino acid sequence: CATSWGRVRGYTF.

V usage is TRBV4-2 and J usage is TRBJ2-2; no clear D gene. Trimming took 1 base from V and 5 from J, leaving 8 bases between them. CDR3 size: 14 residues. Germline V gives CDR1 LGHNA, CDR2 YNFKEQ. DNA of the CDR3: TGTGCCAGCAGCCAAGTGGTCGGGACCGGGGAGCTGTTTTTT. It is translated as CASSQVVGTGELFF.

A few counts support this clone. V is TRBV11-2 and J is TRBJ2-1, with 12 positions matching TRBD1. The CDR3 runs to 15 residues. V shed 5 bases, J shed 6 bases, and the junction held 5 bases outside the gene matches. Germline values: CDR1 SGHAT, CDR2 FQNNGV. Here the CDR3 DNA reads TGTGCCAGCAGCCTTCCGGGACAGGGGGCCAATGAGCAGTTCTTC. This sequence encodes CASSLPGQGANEQFF.

The chain recombines TRBV5-1 with TRBJ2-7; D uncertain. The V gene's germline CDR1 is SGHRS and CDR2 YFSETQ. The V end was cut by 1 base, the J end by 3 bases, with 14 bases between. This CDR3 contains 15 residues. The CDR3 nucleotides are TGCGCCAGCAGCTTGTTGGCAGATGAAATCTACGAGCAGTACTTC. This codes for CASSLLADEIYEQYF.

The chain is built from TRBV27 and TRBJ2-1; 7 positions match TRBD2. The trim removed 7 bases at V and 11 bases at J, leaving 20 bases unmatched. This CDR3 comprises 16 residues. Looked up from germline, CDR1 is MNHEY and CDR2 is SMNVEV (reference sequence). CDR3 nucleotides: TGTGCCAGCACCATGTCGGGGGGTGGGGGAGTCGAAAAGCAGTTCTTC. It specifies CASTMSGGGGVEKQFF.

DNA for the CDR3: TGTGCCAGCAGTTACTCACTGACGGGATATAATTCACCCCTCCACTTT. As protein: CASSYSLTGYNSPLHF. The chain couples TRBV6-5 to TRBJ1-6; D not resolved. Germline values: CDR1 MNHEY, CDR2 SVGAGI. V was pared by 0 bases and J by 4 bases, with 10 bases between. The length of the CDR3 is 16 residues.

V usage is TRBV30 and J usage is TRBJ1-4, with D tentatively TRBD1 (6 bases). V lost 8 bases to trimming and J lost 5 bases, with 15 bases between them. The germline gives CDR1 GTSNPN, CDR2 SVGIG (reference sequence). The CDR3 spans 13 residues. As DNA, the CDR3 is TGTGCCGGGGGGGCCGGGGGGAATGAAAAACTGTTTTTT. Its translation: CAGGAGGNEKLFF.

The chain has TRBV18 and TRBJ1-2; 8 bases match TRBD1. Germline assignment: CDR1 KGHSH and CDR2 LQKENI. The CDR3 extends over 14 amino acids. Trimming removed 5 bases from V and 1 base from J; junction bases left unmatched: 3. The CDR3 region is CASSTGGVNYGYTF. The CDR3 DNA reads as TGTGCCAGCTCAACAGGGGGTGTTAACTATGGCTACACCTTC.

The chain links TRBV5-6 to TRBJ1-2; TRBD1 is a possible D gene (6 bases). V gave up 6 bases and J gave up 4 bases, with 10 bases separating them. Germline CDR1 SGHDT, CDR2 YYEEEE. This CDR3 is built from 12 residues. The CDR3 DNA is TGTGCCAGCACCAAGGACAGCTATGGCTACACCTTC. This sequence encodes CASTKDSYGYTF.

The chain employs TRBV11-2 and TRBJ2-5; D might be TRBD2 (7 bases). The J call may be wrong; the DNA end is better matched by TRBJ2-7. CDR1 is SGHAT and CDR2 is FQNNGV in the germline V gene. The CDR3 totals 15 residues. The CDR3 spells CASSPSGGGGREQYF. The CDR3 coding sequence is TGTGCCAGCAGCCCCTCCGGGGGCGGGGGACGCGAGCAGTACTTC.

This chain joins TRBV5-4 and TRBJ2-1; 10 bases are a match to TRBD2. The CDR3 has 15 residues. Trimming removed 1 base from V and 3 bases from J; junction bases left unmatched: 1. Looked up from germline, CDR1 is SGHNT and CDR2 is YYREEE (reference sequence). In DNA form, the CDR3 reads TGTGCCAGCAGCTTGTTAGCGGGGGGCTACAATGAGCAGTTCTTC. Translation: CASSLLAGGYNEQFF.

This chain uses TRBV9 with TRBJ2-1; possible D gene TRBD1, 7 bases. The CDR3 spans 14 residues. Germline V gene sequence: CDR1 SGDLS, CDR2 YYNGEE. V was clipped by 0 bases and J by 8 bases, with 12 bases between them. Here the CDR3 reads CASSVGTGGDEQFF. The CDR3, as DNA: TGTGCCAGCAGCGTAGGGACAGGAGGGGATGAGCAGTTCTTC.

CDR3 in amino acids: CANLGQGPDTQYF. The DNA for the CDR3 is TGTGCCAACCTAGGACAGGGCCCAGATACGCAGTATTTT. The V and J genes are TRBV2 and TRBJ2-3; 8 bases map to TRBD1. V shed 10 bases and J 4 bases; nucleotides not matched to a gene: 7. The CDR3 spans 13 residues. In germline, CDR1 is SNHLY, CDR2 FYNNEI.

The chain links TRBV7-2 to TRBJ2-5, with 7 bases fitting TRBD2. The J call could be wrong; TRBJ2-7 is a better fit for the DNA end. Germline loops: CDR1 SGHTA, CDR2 FQGNSA. This CDR3 has 16 amino acids. CDR3 sequence: CASSLVTPFREGEQYF. The CDR3 DNA is TGTGCCAGCAGCTTAGTGACTCCCTTCAGGGAGGGCGAGCAGTACTTC.

This chain links TRBV9 with TRBJ2-2, with TRBD2 matching over 14 bases. Germline V gives CDR1 SGDLS, CDR2 YYNGEE. After removal of 4 bases from V and 7 bases from J, the junction contained 12 bases not matched to a gene. The CDR3 has 18 amino acids. The CDR3 sequence is CASSPNPGLAGGIGELFF. The CDR3 nucleotides read TGTGCCAGCAGCCCCAACCCCGGACTAGCGGGGGGTATCGGGGAGCTGTTTTTT.

The chain is built from TRBV29-1 and TRBJ1-3, with 8 nucleotides matching TRBD1. Trimming took 6 bases from V and 0 from J; bases not matched to a gene: 4. The CDR3 consists of 14 residues. CDR1 and CDR2 (germline): SQVTM, ANQGSEA. CDR3 nucleotides: TGCAGCGTCCTGGACAGGGACTCTGGAAACACCATATATTTT. It codes for CSVLDRDSGNTIYF.

The chain carries TRBV30 and TRBJ2-7; TRBD1 aligns across 10 bases. Germline CDR1 and CDR2: GTSNPN and SVGIG (reference sequence). CDR3 size: 16 residues. V shed 3 bases, J shed 4 bases, and the junction held 12 bases outside the gene matches. CDR3 protein: CAWSPLTGGGVYEQYF. The CDR3 DNA follows: TGTGCCTGGAGCCCTCTGACAGGGGGCGGCGTATACGAGCAGTACTTC.

Of note for this clone: Germline and junction disagree at one end, which may indicate a read error. The sample holds other DNA sequences that translate to the same CDR3. The CDR3 DNA reads as TGCGCCAGTAGTCAACTGCAGGGGGCTCGGACTGAAGCTTTCTTT. Translating gives CASSQLQGARTEAFF. The chain employs TRBV19 and TRBJ1-1; TRBD1 matches 8 bases. The CDR3 has 15 residues. From germline, CDR1 is LNHDA and CDR2 SQIVND (reference sequence).